This T cell receptor beta chain emerged from a study of blood T cells in healthy people across ages. About the research overall: Per two T cells, template switching captured roughly one barcoded beta molecule.

This clonotype has only a few counts. The CDR3 runs to 15 residues. V gave up 0 bases and J gave up 10 bases, with 15 bases separating them. Germline CDR1 and CDR2: MNHNS and SASEGT. Then a second PCR, running about 6 to 11 cycles, was carried out with a sample-barcoded 5' primer and a J-beta primer mix. MiXCR, applied by TCRdb to the 5' RACE reads, yields one record per CDR3 protein. This table has more than 900,000 distinct CDR3 sequences, roughly a quarter appearing once. These same data were also listed under a study on T cells of mothers and their children.

The chain recombines TRBV6-1 with TRBJ2-2; D unresolved. The TCR sequence derives from a girl aged 2 to 9 in good health. Sequences were obtained from blood. As DNA, the CDR3 is TGTGCCAGCAGTGAAGCGCTTCTCCCCGCCGAGGAGCTGTTTTTT. It yields the protein CASSEALLPAEELFF.